Listed below are T cell receptor beta chains from one sample, sequenced in a study of shared clonotypes between healthy human individuals. Clones were sequenced by immunoSEQ multiplex PCR, and TCRdb holds only the in-frame ones, with some missing. The sample includes some 2.3 million clones, 80% to 95% of them seen just once. The sequencing input was naive CD4+ T cells from PBMCs. The receptors here all came from a man between 18 and 29 years old in good health. Some clones in this sample may be carry-over from other donors' samples. The CDR3 runs from the conserved cysteine through the conserved F or W. The D gene is left open where the match is weak. Only part of the rows carry a size: once, few, many, or a class if the clone is expanded.

cdr3_length	j_call	clone_size	d_call	v_call	cdr3_aa	cdr3_nt
17	TRBJ2-5	.	.	TRBV5-1	CASSLAGLAGTEETQYF	TGCGCCAGCAGCTTGGCGGGGCTAGCTGGCACCGAGGAGACCCAGTACTTC
13	TRBJ1-5	.	.	TRBV7-2	CASSLGAFGPQHF	TGTGCCAGCAGCTTAGGGGCCTTCGGGCCCCAGCATTTT
14	TRBJ2-5	.	TRBD1	TRBV28	CASIGTGGQETQYF	TGTGCCAGCATCGGGACAGGGGGACAAGAGACCCAGTACTTC
15	TRBJ2-2	.	.	TRBV10-2	CASSEGHATPGELFF	TGCGCCAGCAGTGAAGGACACGCAACCCCCGGGGAGCTGTTTTTT
11	TRBJ1-1	few	.	TRBV19	CASSIGGEAFF	TGTGCCAGTAGTATAGGGGGAGAAGCTTTCTTT
14	TRBJ1-1	few	.	TRBV29-1	CSVETRALNTEAFF	TGCAGCGTAGAAACACGCGCCCTGAACACTGAAGCTTTCTTT
15	TRBJ2-1	once	TRBD1	TRBV5-1	CASSLDGQAYNEQFF	TGCGCCAGCAGCTTGGATGGACAGGCCTACAATGAGCAGTTCTTC
14	TRBJ2-5	.	.	TRBV2	CASSQYRVQETQYF	TGTGCCAGCAGTCAATACAGGGTTCAAGAGACCCAGTACTTC
17	TRBJ2-4	.	.	TRBV11-2	CASSLTQGAGVKNIQYF	TGTGCCAGCAGCTTAACCCAGGGGGCGGGGGTCAAAAACATTCAGTACTTC
11	TRBJ2-3	.	.	TRBV20-1	CSERGPQSQYF	TGCAGTGAACGGGGACCTCAATCGCAGTATTTT
13	TRBJ2-7	once	.	TRBV5-1	CASSLGTLREQYF	TGCGCCAGCAGCTTGGGCACCCTTCGAGAGCAGTACTTC
14	TRBJ1-1	.	.	TRBV21-1	CASSTLTRGDEAFF	TGTGCCAGCAGCACCCTAACTAGGGGGGACGAAGCTTTCTTT
14	TRBJ1-2	.	.	TRBV9	CASSAGTAKGGYTF	TGTGCCAGCAGCGCGGGGACGGCTAAAGGCGGCTACACCTTC
14	TRBJ1-5	.	.	TRBV7-8	CASSKDSRNQPQHF	TGTGCCAGCAGCAAGGACAGCCGGAATCAGCCCCAGCATTTT
13	TRBJ2-3	.	.	TRBV7-3	CASSLGYTDTQYF	TGTGCCAGCAGCTTAGGCTACACAGATACGCAGTATTTT
14	TRBJ2-7	.	.	TRBV5-1	CASSTGTRAYEQYF	TGCGCCAGCAGCACCGGGACCCGGGCCTACGAGCAGTACTTC
14	TRBJ2-5	once	.	TRBV19	CASSIVQGQETQYF	TGTGCCAGTAGTATTGTGCAGGGCCAAGAGACCCAGTACTTC
15	TRBJ1-2	.	TRBD1	TRBV28	CASSLGDRVSGGYTF	TGTGCCAGCAGTTTGGGGGACAGGGTTTCGGGTGGCTACACCTTC
18	TRBJ2-2	.	TRBD2	TRBV28	CASSSQKRTSGNTGELFF	TGTGCCAGCAGTTCACAGAAACGGACTAGCGGGAACACCGGGGAGCTGTTTTTT
15	TRBJ2-6	.	.	TRBV18	CASRSGLSGANVLTF	TGTGCCAGCCGCTCCGGACTCTCTGGGGCCAACGTCCTGACTTTC
16	TRBJ2-3	.	.	TRBV5-1	CASSTAGGWRADTQYF	TGCGCCAGCAGCACGGCAGGCGGATGGAGGGCAGATACGCAGTATTTT
13	TRBJ1-1	once	.	TRBV25-1	CASSNTGNTEAFF	TGTGCCAGCAGTAATACAGGGAACACTGAAGCTTTCTTT
14	TRBJ2-1	.	.	TRBV7-2	CASSIGTVAGEQFF	TGTGCCAGCAGCATTGGGACAGTAGCGGGGGAGCAGTTCTTC
14	TRBJ1-1	.	.	TRBV28	CASSLPQGGTEAFF	TGTGCCAGCAGTTTACCCCAAGGGGGCACTGAAGCTTTCTTT
12	TRBJ1-2	.	.	TRBV15	CATSSANYGYTF	TGTGCCACCAGCAGCGCTAACTATGGCTACACCTTC
13	TRBJ2-7	.	.	TRBV15	CATSKGVQYEQYF	TGTGCCACCAGCAAAGGGGTACAGTACGAGCAGTACTTC
15	TRBJ2-7	.	.	TRBV14	CASSQEPTKYYEQYF	TGTGCCAGCAGCCAAGAACCAACGAAGTACTACGAGCAGTACTTC
8	TRBJ1-2	.	.	TRBV20-1	CSAGAGNF	TGCAGTGCCGGGGCAGGGAATTTC